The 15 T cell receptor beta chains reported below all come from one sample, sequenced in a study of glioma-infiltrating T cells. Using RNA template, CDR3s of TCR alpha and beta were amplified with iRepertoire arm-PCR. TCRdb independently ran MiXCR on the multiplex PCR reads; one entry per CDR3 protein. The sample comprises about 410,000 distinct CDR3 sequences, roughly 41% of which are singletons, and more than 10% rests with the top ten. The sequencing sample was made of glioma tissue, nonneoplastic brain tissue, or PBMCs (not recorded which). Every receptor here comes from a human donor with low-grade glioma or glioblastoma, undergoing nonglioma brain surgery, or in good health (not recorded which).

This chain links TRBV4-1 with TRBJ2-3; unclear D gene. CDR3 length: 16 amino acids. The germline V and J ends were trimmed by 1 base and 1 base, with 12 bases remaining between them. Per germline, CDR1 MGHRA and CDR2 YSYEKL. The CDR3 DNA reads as TGCGCCAGCAGCCAAGGAAGTAACGAGGGCACAGATACGCAGTATTTT. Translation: CASSQGSNEGTDTQYF.

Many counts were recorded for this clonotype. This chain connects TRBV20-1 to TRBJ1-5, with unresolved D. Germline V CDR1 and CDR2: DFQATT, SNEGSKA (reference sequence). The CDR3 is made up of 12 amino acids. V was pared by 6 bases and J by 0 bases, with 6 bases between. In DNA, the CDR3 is TGCAGTGCCACGCTTAGCAATCAGCCCCAGCATTTT. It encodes CSATLSNQPQHF.

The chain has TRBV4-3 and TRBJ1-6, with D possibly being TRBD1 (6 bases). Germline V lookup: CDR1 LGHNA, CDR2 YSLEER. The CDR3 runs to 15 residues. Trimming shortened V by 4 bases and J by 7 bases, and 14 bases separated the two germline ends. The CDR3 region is CASSRNRDTNSPLHF. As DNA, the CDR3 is TGCGCCAGCAGCCGGAACCGGGACACCAATTCACCCCTCCACTTT.

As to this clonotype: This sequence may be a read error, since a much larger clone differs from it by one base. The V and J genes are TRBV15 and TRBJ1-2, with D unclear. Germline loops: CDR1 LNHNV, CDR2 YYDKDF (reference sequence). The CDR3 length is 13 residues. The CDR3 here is CSTSRDNLNGYTF. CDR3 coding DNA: TGTTCCACCAGCAGAGATAACCTCAATGGCTACACCTTC.

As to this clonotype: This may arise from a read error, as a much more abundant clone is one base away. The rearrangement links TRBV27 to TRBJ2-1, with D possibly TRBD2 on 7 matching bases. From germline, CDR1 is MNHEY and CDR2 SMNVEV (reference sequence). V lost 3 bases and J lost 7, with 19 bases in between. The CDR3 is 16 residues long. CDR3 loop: CASSFPGRGKSNEQFF. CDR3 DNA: TGTGCCAGCAGTTTCCCGGGGAGGGGGAAGTCGAATGAGCAGTTCTTC.

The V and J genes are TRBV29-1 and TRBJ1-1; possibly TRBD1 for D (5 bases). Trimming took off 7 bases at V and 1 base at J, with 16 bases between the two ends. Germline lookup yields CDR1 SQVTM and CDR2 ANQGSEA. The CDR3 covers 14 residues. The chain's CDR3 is CSDIHSGANTEAFF. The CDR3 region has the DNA TGCAGCGATATACACTCCGGGGCGAACACTGAAGCTTTCTTT.

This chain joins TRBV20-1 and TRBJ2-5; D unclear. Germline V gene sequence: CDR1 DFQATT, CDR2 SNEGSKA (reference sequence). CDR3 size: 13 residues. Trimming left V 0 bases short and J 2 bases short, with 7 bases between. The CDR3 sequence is CSARDYSQETQYF. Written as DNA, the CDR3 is TGCAGTGCTAGAGATTACAGTCAAGAGACCCAGTACTTC.

CDR3 in amino acids: CASTSPGTEFYNEQFF. Written as DNA, the CDR3 is TGTGCCAGCACCTCCCCGGGGACAGAGTTCTACAATGAGCAGTTCTTC. This chain links TRBV12-3 or TRBV12-4 with TRBJ2-1; TRBD1 matches at 7 bases. The CDR3 length is 16 residues. After removal of 7 bases from V and 3 bases from J, the junction contained 12 bases not matched to a gene.

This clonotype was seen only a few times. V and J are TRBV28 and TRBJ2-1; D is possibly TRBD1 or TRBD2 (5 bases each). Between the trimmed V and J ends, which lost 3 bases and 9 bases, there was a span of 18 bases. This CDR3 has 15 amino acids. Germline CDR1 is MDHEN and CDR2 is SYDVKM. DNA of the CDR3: TGTGCCAGCAGTTTGATAGGGGTGGGGGTGATTGAGCAGTTCTTC. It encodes CASSLIGVGVIEQFF.

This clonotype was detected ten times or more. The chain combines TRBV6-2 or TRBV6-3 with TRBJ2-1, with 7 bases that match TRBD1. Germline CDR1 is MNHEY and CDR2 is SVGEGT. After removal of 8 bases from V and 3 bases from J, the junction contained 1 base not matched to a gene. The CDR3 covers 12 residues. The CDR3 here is CASGDSYNEQFF. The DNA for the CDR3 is TGTGCCAGCGGGGACAGCTACAATGAGCAGTTCTTC.

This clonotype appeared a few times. The CDR3 loop is CASALASGRKWYEQYF. The CDR3 DNA reads as TGTGCCAGCGCCCTGGCTAGCGGGAGGAAGTGGTACGAGCAGTACTTC. V gene TRBV12-3 or TRBV12-4 combines with J gene TRBJ2-7, with 11 nucleotides matching TRBD2. The CDR3 sequence is 16 residues long. The J segment lost 4 bases and the V segment lost 8 bases, leaving 13 bases of the junction unmatched.

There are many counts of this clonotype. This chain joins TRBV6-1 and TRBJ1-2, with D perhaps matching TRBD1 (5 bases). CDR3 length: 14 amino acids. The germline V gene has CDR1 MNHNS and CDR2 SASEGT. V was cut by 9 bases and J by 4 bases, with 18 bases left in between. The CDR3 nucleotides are TGTGCCAGTTCTCTGGCCAAGGGGACCTATGGCTACACCTTC. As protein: CASSLAKGTYGYTF.

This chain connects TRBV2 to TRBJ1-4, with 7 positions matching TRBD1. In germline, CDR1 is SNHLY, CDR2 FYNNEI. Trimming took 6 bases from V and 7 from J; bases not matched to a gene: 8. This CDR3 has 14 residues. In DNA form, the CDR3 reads TGTGCCAGCAGAATCGAGGGGGCGAGTGAAAAACTGTTTTTT. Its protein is CASRIEGASEKLFF.

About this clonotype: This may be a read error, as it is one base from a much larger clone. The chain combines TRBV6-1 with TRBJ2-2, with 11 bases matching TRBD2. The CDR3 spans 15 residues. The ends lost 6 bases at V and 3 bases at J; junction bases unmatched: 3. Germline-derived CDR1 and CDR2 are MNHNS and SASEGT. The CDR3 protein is CASRLAGADTGELFF. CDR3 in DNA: TGTGCCAGCAGACTAGCGGGAGCGGACACCGGGGAGCTGTTTTTT.

CDR3 nucleotide sequence: TGTGCCAGCAGCTTAGGTTGGGGGGCTAGAGGCAATGAGCAGTTCTTC. Translation gives CASSLGWGARGNEQFF. The chain uses TRBV7-9 and TRBJ2-1, with D possibly called TRBD1 or TRBD2 (6 bases each). V lost 1 base and J lost 6, with 16 bases in between. The V gene's germline CDR1 is SEHNR and CDR2 FQNEAQ (reference sequence). The CDR3 has 16 residues.